These T cell receptor beta chains were read from a single sample in a study of identifying expanded T cells in peripheral blood. Clones were sequenced by immunoSEQ multiplex PCR, and TCRdb holds only the in-frame ones, with some missing. The sample yields more than 65,000 clones, about nine tenths seen once. Sequencing was done on a sample of blood. Receptors were obtained from a person aged 18-70 years in good health. The CDR3 runs from the conserved cysteine through the conserved F or W. Fields, in order: J gene, V gene, D gene, clone size, CDR3 length, CDR3 protein, CDR3 DNA. The D gene is left open where the match is weak. Clone size is not always given. Where it is, it says once, few, many or a class for expanded clones.

J: TRBJ2-1; V: TRBV29-1; D: NA; size: NA; length: 13; CDR3: CSVGRGSGNEQFF; DNA: TGCAGCGTCGGCAGGGGTTCGGGGAATGAGCAGTTCTTC
J: TRBJ2-2; V: TRBV4-3; D: NA; size: NA; length: 15; CDR3: CASSHPDSNTGELFF; DNA: TGCGCCAGCAGCCATCCCGACAGTAACACCGGGGAGCTGTTTTTT
J: TRBJ2-7; V: TRBV7-2; D: NA; size: NA; length: 15; CDR3: CASSLVGQPSYEQYF; DNA: TGTGCCAGCAGCTTAGTAGGTCAGCCCTCCTACGAGCAGTACTTC
J: TRBJ2-3; V: TRBV29-1; D: TRBD1; size: NA; length: 14; CDR3: CSGWGTGSSDTQYF; DNA: TGCAGCGGGTGGGGGACAGGGTCCTCAGATACGCAGTATTTT
J: TRBJ2-7; V: TRBV7-2; D: NA; size: NA; length: 14; CDR3: CASTGNSVSYEQYF; DNA: TGTGCCAGCACCGGAAACAGCGTCTCCTACGAGCAGTACTTC
J: TRBJ1-2; V: TRBV6-5; D: NA; size: once; length: 15; CDR3: CASSYSDKEGYGYTF; DNA: TGTGCCAGCAGTTACTCCGACAAGGAAGGGTATGGCTACACCTTC
J: TRBJ2-7; V: TRBV11-3; D: TRBD1; size: NA; length: 15; CDR3: CASSLEGQGTYEQYF; DNA: TGTGCCAGCAGCTTAGAGGGACAGGGAACCTACGAGCAGTACTTC
J: TRBJ2-3; V: TRBV10-3; D: TRBD1; size: NA; length: 21; CDR3: CAISESTLPNRGPLRTDTQYF; DNA: TGTGCCATCAGTGAGTCGACCCTACCAAACAGGGGGCCGTTGCGCACAGATACGCAGTATTTT
J: TRBJ2-5; V: TRBV4-1; D: NA; size: NA; length: 14; CDR3: CASSQDLTQETQYF; DNA: TGCGCCAGCAGCCAAGATCTTACCCAAGAGACCCAGTACTTC
J: TRBJ1-3; V: TRBV5-1; D: TRBD1; size: few; length: 17; CDR3: CASSPWYQGASGNTIYF; DNA: TGCGCCAGCAGCCCCTGGTATCAGGGGGCCTCTGGAAACACCATATATTTT
J: TRBJ2-7; V: TRBV5-1; D: TRBD2; size: NA; length: 15; CDR3: CASSLNLAGAFEQYF; DNA: TGCGCCAGCAGCCTAAATCTAGCGGGTGCGTTCGAGCAGTACTTC
J: TRBJ2-7; V: TRBV11-2; D: NA; size: NA; length: 16; CDR3: CASSLEVTYSSYEQYF; DNA: TGTGCCAGCAGCTTAGAGGTGACTTATTCCTCCTACGAGCAGTACTTC
J: TRBJ1-2; V: TRBV10-3; D: NA; size: NA; length: 14; CDR3: CAISESSGVRGYTF; DNA: TGTGCCATCAGTGAGTCGTCAGGGGTTCGGGGCTACACCTTC
J: TRBJ2-7; V: TRBV6-6; D: TRBD2; size: NA; length: 15; CDR3: CASSTRAGGPNEQYF; DNA: TGTGCCAGCAGTACCAGAGCGGGAGGGCCGAACGAGCAGTACTTC
J: TRBJ2-1; V: TRBV5-4; D: TRBD2; size: few; length: 15; CDR3: CASSFSAGAYNEQFF; DNA: TGTGCCAGCAGCTTTAGTGCGGGGGCCTACAATGAGCAGTTCTTC
J: TRBJ2-1; V: TRBV6-1; D: NA; size: NA; length: 15; CDR3: CASSESGGSYNEQFF; DNA: TGTGCCAGCAGTGAATCTGGAGGCTCCTACAATGAGCAGTTCTTC
J: TRBJ2-1; V: TRBV29-1; D: TRBD2; size: once; length: 14; CDR3: CSVSTSGSAGEQFF; DNA: TGCAGCGTGTCTACTAGCGGGAGCGCTGGTGAGCAGTTCTTC
J: TRBJ1-1; V: TRBV4-3; D: NA; size: few; length: 15; CDR3: CASSQYLQGPTEAFF; DNA: TGCGCCAGCAGCCAGTACCTACAGGGCCCCACTGAAGCTTTCTTT
J: TRBJ2-7; V: TRBV29-1; D: TRBD1; size: NA; length: 15; CDR3: CSVDSVGTGLYEQYF; DNA: TGCAGCGTTGATTCCGTTGGGACAGGGCTGTACGAGCAGTACTTC
J: TRBJ1-3; V: TRBV30; D: NA; size: NA; length: 14; CDR3: CAWSSGTSGNTIYF; DNA: TGTGCCTGGAGTTCGGGGACTTCAGGAAACACCATATATTTT
J: TRBJ2-7; V: TRBV18; D: NA; size: NA; length: 16; CDR3: CASSPPALGVEHEQYF; DNA: TGTGCCAGCTCACCACCGGCTTTGGGAGTAGAACACGAGCAGTACTTC